Sequencing of this TCR beta chain was carried out in a study of T-cell reconstitution after alpha-beta-depleted transplantation in children. As concerns this clonotype: Its specificity is not known.

Preparing the TCRbeta library involved the use of unique molecular identifiers. From the PCR reads, TCRdb called clonotypes with MiXCR, one entry per CDR3 protein. The profile shows hundreds of thousands of distinct CDR3 sequences, roughly 15% of them singletons. This CDR3 has 16 amino acids. The germline V gene encodes CDR1 SGHTA and CDR2 FQGNSA. V was clipped by 1 base and J by 0 bases, with 7 bases between them. Study-wide points: Roughly two months post-transplant, alpha-beta T cells reportedly originated from several hundred graft clones that had expanded. Surviving thymic progenitors and recipient T cells were the source of high TCRbeta diversity at day 60 in some patients. From newly produced T cells came most of the T-cell counts and diversity one year after transplant.

This sequence was found in a male patient between 2 and 10 years old who had a stem cell transplant for acute lymphoblastic leukemia, so the T cells may come from the graft donor. Material: PBMCs, mostly from graft donor cells, obtained 360 days after TCRalphabeta/CD19-depleted stem cell transplant. This chain joins TRBV7-2 and TRBJ1-6; D is ambiguous. The CDR3 loop is CASSLVRSSYNSPLHF. CDR3 DNA sequence: TGTGCCAGCAGCTTAGTACGGAGCTCCTATAATTCACCCCTCCACTTT.